This record covers a single TCR beta chain. Its antigen is still unknown. One base away there is no much larger clone; base qualities are not given. These data are taken from a study of siplizumab effects on memory and regulatory T cells (dated by TCRdb to the late 2010s). About the full investigation: The study examined how the anti-CD2 antibody siplizumab affects alloreactive T-cell subsets in allogeneic mixed lymphocyte reactions built from human PBMCs. The paper's findings and limits, for the study overall: Greater diversity appeared to be present in unstimulated naive T cells than in memory T cells, and a substantial contribution to the alloresponse seemed to be made by naive cells. Sequences below about 10^-5 frequency were poorly captured, so only a minor fraction of alloreactive clones could be mapped to unstimulated subsets. Siplizumab significantly reduced the cumulative frequency of alloreactive sequences traceable to unstimulated CD4+ memory T cells. Of the alloreactive CD4+ clones that could be mapped, the Treg-derived share averaged about 67% with siplizumab compared with about 27% in control reactions. For roughly 80-95% of proliferating CD4+ or CD8+ clones, no naive or memory phenotype could be assigned. Whether proliferating Tregs from siplizumab cultures actually had suppressive function was not functionally confirmed.

TCRbeta CDR3 sequencing was performed on sorted unstimulated T cells and on proliferating T cells recovered from mixed lymphocyte reactions. Fresh whole blood from 9 to 11 HLA-typed healthy donors was used to isolate PBMCs. To map where alloreactive clones came from, unstimulated CD4+ non-regulatory T cells were FACS-sorted. Its CDR3 holds 12 amino acids, cysteine through phenylalanine. The retained sequence is limited to the CDR3, 36 bases, with the frame set at the first base. CDR1 and CDR2 were assigned from the germline V gene (reference sequence) as LNHNV and YYDKDF. V loses 4 bases of germline sequence and J loses 7 bases, and the interval between the two ends is 7 bases. Libraries were made using the immunoSEQ multiplex PCR assay. Around 10^5 TCR templates per sample were assayed by the deep sequencing platform. Genomic DNA extracted from sorted T cells was used for TCRbeta CDR3 sequencing. Under the source paper's analysis protocol: The R programming language was used for clonal analysis of TCRbeta CDR3 data. Alloreactive CD4+ and CD8+ clones were identified by comparing unstimulated samples to CFSE-low samples taken after the reaction. By matching sequences to the repertoires of sorted unstimulated Treg and non-Treg cells, each alloreactive CD4+ clone was assigned a regulatory or non-regulatory origin. In TCRdb, the immuneACCESS table is reduced to in-frame sequences with V and J assigned. These tables do not hold every clone; where another copy was compared, an unresolved V gene accounts for under half, and the others remain unexplained. Clonal size and the V and J genes are those of that table, whereas D and trimming came from the DNA. This sample holds 100,000 to 110,000 clones; 94% were observed only once. The top ten hold 1% to 1.5% of the sample.

The source of this sequence is a human donor in good health. Input material: non-Treg CD4+ T cells sorted from blood. Interpreted using the paper, the cell subset or site label stands for: FACS-sorted unstimulated CD4+ non-regulatory T cells. The chain is made from TRBV15 and TRBJ2-2, with no confidently assigned D gene. The sequenced DNA: TGTGCCACCAGCACAATAGACGGGGAGCTGTTTTTT. This codes for CATSTIDGELFF.